Following are 22 T cell receptor beta chains from one sample sequenced in a study of T cell responses to AZD1222 COVID-19 vaccine. The data were produced by immunoSEQ multiplex PCR, yet TCRdb's version contains in-frame clones alone and is incomplete. The sample has approximately 200,000 clones, 94% seen once. The material was peripheral blood, obtained 28 days after the second dose of the MenACWY control vaccine. The receptors were gathered from an adult who received the MenACWY meningococcal vaccine as a control.

The chain links TRBV7-6 to TRBJ2-1, with 12 nucleotides matching TRBD2. The V and J ends lost 6 bases and 9 bases, in that order; junction bases with no gene match: 6. Germline assignment: CDR1 SGHVS and CDR2 FNYEAQ. The CDR3 consists of 14 residues. CDR3 DNA sequence: TGTGCCAGCAGTCCTAGCGGGGGGGCCGTTGAGCAGTTCTTC. It specifies CASSPSGGAVEQFF.

This clone was recorded only once. The gene calls are TRBV6-5 and TRBJ1-1; D ambiguous. This CDR3 region has 13 residues. Trimming cost V 0 bases and J 1 base, with 3 bases left between them. Germline CDR1 and CDR2: MNHEY and SVGAGI. CDR3 nucleotides: TGTGCCAGCAGTTACTCTTCGAACACTGAAGCTTTCTTT. This codes for CASSYSSNTEAFF.

This clone was seen once. The chain has TRBV27 and TRBJ2-7; 11 bases agree with TRBD1. The CDR3 runs to 13 residues. Germline assignment: CDR1 MNHEY and CDR2 SMNVEV (reference sequence). V lost 5 bases and J lost 4; bases outside the gene matches: 1. In DNA form, the CDR3 reads TGTGCCAGCAGTGGGACAGGGGGGTACGAGCAGTACTTC. Amino acid sequence: CASSGTGGYEQYF.

The chain uses TRBV14 and TRBJ2-7; 7 bases line up with TRBD1. CDR1 is SGHDN, CDR2 FVKESK, per germline. There are 24 residues in the CDR3. J lost 2 bases, V lost 0 bases, and 31 bases had no gene match. The CDR3 DNA sequence: TGTGCCAGCAGCCAAGATAAGTGGACAGGCGCCCGCGCAGCCACCCGGGAAAGTCCCTACGAGCAGTACTTC. Translated: CASSQDKWTGARAATRESPYEQYF.

This clone was picked up one time. The genes are TRBV7-2 and TRBJ2-7; 9 bases are shared with TRBD2. The CDR3 is made up of 15 amino acids. Germline trimming cut 6 bases from V and 2 bases from J; bases unmatched to any gene: 8. Germline V gene sequence: CDR1 SGHTA, CDR2 FQGNSA. DNA of the CDR3: TGTGCCAGCAGACCTACTAGCGGGTCTCCCTACGAGCAGTACTTC. Translating gives CASRPTSGSPYEQYF. Looking up the rest from reference TRBV7-2 and TRBJ2-7 gives the full variable domain: GAGVSQSPSNKVTEKGKDVELRCDPISGHTALYWYRQSLGQGLEFLIYFQGNSAPDKSGLPSDRFSAERTGGSVSTLTIQRTQQEDSAVYLCASRPTSGSPYEQYFGPGTRLTVT.

V and J are TRBV9 and TRBJ2-1, with D possibly matching TRBD2 (5 bases). The CDR3 spans 16 residues. The germline gives CDR1 SGDLS, CDR2 YYNGEE. The V end lost 0 bases, the J end lost 3 bases, and 13 bases lay between the germline ends. The CDR3: CASSVEAPGNYNEQFF. The CDR3, as DNA: TGTGCCAGCAGCGTAGAGGCACCGGGAAACTACAATGAGCAGTTCTTC.

The V gene is TRBV5-4, the J gene TRBJ2-7; D might be TRBD1 (5 bases). Germline assignment: CDR1 SGHNT and CDR2 YYREEE (reference sequence). CDR3 length: 13 amino acids. Trimming shortened V by 0 bases and J by 4 bases, and 8 bases separated the two germline ends. The CDR3 nucleotides read TGTGCCAGCAGCTTGGGCAGGGAATACGAGCAGTACTTC. Translated: CASSLGREYEQYF.

The chain couples TRBV27 to TRBJ1-1, with 10 bases identical to TRBD1. This CDR3 has 14 residues. The J segment lost 3 bases and the V segment lost 6 bases, leaving 4 bases of the junction unmatched. From germline, CDR1 is MNHEY and CDR2 SMNVEV (reference sequence). CDR3: CASSTGQGDTEAFF. The CDR3 nucleotides read TGTGCCAGCAGCACCGGACAGGGGGACACTGAAGCTTTCTTT.

The chain recombines TRBV11-2 with TRBJ2-1; TRBD2 agrees at 9 bases. V lost 4 bases to trimming and J lost 5 bases; unmatched junction nucleotides: 3. The CDR3 consists of 14 residues. The germline V gene has CDR1 SGHAT and CDR2 FQNNGV. CDR3: CASSSGLANNEQFF. In DNA, the CDR3 is TGTGCCAGCAGCTCGGGACTAGCCAACAATGAGCAGTTCTTC.

The rearrangement uses TRBV10-3 and TRBJ1-2, with 10 nucleotides matching TRBD1. The germline V gene has CDR1 ENHRY and CDR2 SYGVKD. V was clipped by 9 bases and J by 6 bases; unmatched bases: 7. The CDR3 has 13 residues. CDR3 sequence (DNA): TGTGCCATACAGGGGACAGGGGAGGATGGCTACACCTTC. Translating gives CAIQGTGEDGYTF.

This chain joins TRBV29-1 and TRBJ2-7; D gene ambiguous. V lost 4 bases, J lost 0 bases, and 7 bases lay in between. Germline lookup yields CDR1 SQVTM and CDR2 ANQGSEA. The CDR3 loop spans 12 amino acids. The CDR3 protein is CSVGTDSYEQYF. In DNA form, the CDR3 reads TGCAGCGTTGGGACGGACTCCTACGAGCAGTACTTC.

The V and J genes are TRBV30 and TRBJ1-1; D perhaps matches TRBD1 (5 bases). Trimming took off 2 bases at V and 2 bases at J, with 15 bases between the two ends. Looked up from germline, CDR1 is GTSNPN and CDR2 is SVGIG (reference sequence). The CDR3 is made up of 15 amino acids. The CDR3: CAWSPHGGGNTEAFF. CDR3 DNA sequence: TGTGCCTGGAGTCCTCATGGTGGGGGAAACACTGAAGCTTTCTTT. Based on the CDR3 plus reference TRBV30 and TRBJ1-1, the full variable domain is SQTIHQWPATLVQPVGSPLSLECTVEGTSNPNLYWYRQAAGRGLQLLFYSVGIGQISSEVPQNLSASRPQDRQFILSSKKLLLSDSGFYLCAWSPHGGGNTEAFFGQGTRLTVV.

The chain is built from TRBV28 and TRBJ2-2; unclear D gene. The CDR3 contains 16 residues. Germline CDR1 MDHEN, CDR2 SYDVKM. Trimming pared 5 bases from V and 2 bases from J, leaving 15 bases between. The chain's CDR3 is CASSPNTGRNTGELFF. CDR3 DNA: TGTGCCAGCAGTCCAAACACCGGACGAAACACCGGGGAGCTGTTTTTT. The whole variable domain, filled in from reference TRBV28 and TRBJ2-2, reads DVKVTQSSRYLVKRTGEKVFLECVQDMDHENMFWYRQDPGLGLRLIYFSYDVKMKEKGDIPEGYSVSREKKERFSLILESASTNQTSMYLCASSPNTGRNTGELFFGEGSRLTVL.

This chain links TRBV27 with TRBJ1-3, with 8 positions matching TRBD1. V was pared by 0 bases and J by 0 bases, with 4 bases of the junction left unmatched. CDR1 and CDR2 (germline): MNHEY, SMNVEV (reference sequence). This CDR3 has 17 residues. The CDR3 nucleotides read TGTGCCAGCAGTTTATCGCGAACAGGGGGCTCTGGAAACACCATATATTTT. Protein sequence: CASSLSRTGGSGNTIYF.

This rearrangement joins TRBV7-3 to TRBJ2-1, with D possibly TRBD2 on 6 matching bases. V lost 5 bases and J 0 bases, leaving 11 bases between the germline ends. The CDR3 covers 15 residues. Germline values: CDR1 SGHTA, CDR2 FQGTGA. The CDR3, as DNA: TGTGCCAGCAGCGGTAGCGGTAGCTCCTACAATGAGCAGTTCTTC. This encodes CASSGSGSSYNEQFF. The entire variable domain, with the rest obtained from reference TRBV7-3 and TRBJ2-1, is as follows: GAGVSQTPSNKVTEKGKYVELRCDPISGHTALYWYRQSLGQGPEFLIYFQGTGAADDSGLPNDRFFAVRPEGSVSTLKIQRTERGDSAVYLCASSGSGSSYNEQFFGPGTRLTVL.

V usage is TRBV2 and J usage is TRBJ1-3; the match to TRBD1 covers 9 bases. There are 16 residues in the CDR3. V dropped 6 bases and J dropped 5; count of bases not matched to a gene: 11. In germline, CDR1 is SNHLY, CDR2 FYNNEI. The CDR3, as DNA: TGTGCCAGCAGCTACCTCGGGACAGGGTTCAGAAACACCATATATTTT. Its translation is CASSYLGTGFRNTIYF.

V is TRBV3-1 (or the pseudogene TRBV3-2) and J is TRBJ1-6; D remains unclear. CDR3 length: 14 amino acids. Trimming left V 5 bases short and J 9 bases short, with 14 bases between. Germline CDR1 is LGHDT and CDR2 is YNNKEL (reference sequence). CDR3 residues: CASSLKTPFSPLHF. CDR3 DNA: TGTGCCAGCAGCTTAAAGACCCCTTTTTCACCCCTCCACTTT.

With respect to this clone: At the DNA level, this CDR3 is encoded by other sequences in the same sample as well. V and J are TRBV5-4 and TRBJ2-7, with unresolved D. V dropped 0 bases and J dropped 4 bases, with 5 bases sitting between them. The CDR3 has 12 residues. CDR1 is SGHNT, CDR2 YYREEE, per germline (reference sequence). The CDR3 sequence: CASSLGVYEQYF. The CDR3 coding sequence is TGTGCCAGCAGCTTGGGTGTTTACGAGCAGTACTTC.

V gene TRBV7-2 combines with J gene TRBJ1-2; D remains ambiguous. From germline, CDR1 is SGHTA and CDR2 FQGNSA. The CDR3 loop spans 16 amino acids. With 1 base removed from V and 0 bases from J, the gap between germline ends came to 12 bases. The CDR3 loop reads CASSLVRSGANYGYTF. As DNA, the CDR3 is TGTGCCAGCAGCTTAGTTCGATCGGGAGCTAACTATGGCTACACCTTC.

The count of this clone is one. This chain uses TRBV19 with TRBJ2-3, with D possibly matching TRBD1 (6 bases). V lost 3 bases and J 1 base, leaving 8 bases between the germline ends. The V gene's germline CDR1 is LNHDA and CDR2 SQIVND (reference sequence). This CDR3 comprises 14 residues. CDR3 DNA: TGTGCCAGTAGTATGGCAGGGGGCACAGATACGCAGTATTTT. It is translated as CASSMAGGTDTQYF.

This chain connects TRBV9 to TRBJ2-2; 9 bases fit TRBD1. This CDR3 comprises 19 residues. J lost 3 bases, V lost 4 bases, and 16 bases had no gene match. Germline values: CDR1 SGDLS, CDR2 YYNGEE. CDR3 in DNA: TGTGCCAGCAGCCCGAGGGACAGGGACAGAATCGGGCACACCGGGGAGCTGTTTTTT. Translating it yields CASSPRDRDRIGHTGELFF.

This clone was observed a single time. The genes are TRBV19 and TRBJ2-7, with D possibly matching TRBD1 (5 bases). Germline lookup yields CDR1 LNHDA and CDR2 SQIVND (reference sequence). The CDR3 totals 14 residues. Trimming removed 5 bases from V and 5 bases from J, with 16 bases in between. The CDR3 loop is CASSYTGLFDEQYF. The CDR3 DNA is TGTGCCAGTAGTTATACAGGATTGTTCGACGAGCAGTACTTC.